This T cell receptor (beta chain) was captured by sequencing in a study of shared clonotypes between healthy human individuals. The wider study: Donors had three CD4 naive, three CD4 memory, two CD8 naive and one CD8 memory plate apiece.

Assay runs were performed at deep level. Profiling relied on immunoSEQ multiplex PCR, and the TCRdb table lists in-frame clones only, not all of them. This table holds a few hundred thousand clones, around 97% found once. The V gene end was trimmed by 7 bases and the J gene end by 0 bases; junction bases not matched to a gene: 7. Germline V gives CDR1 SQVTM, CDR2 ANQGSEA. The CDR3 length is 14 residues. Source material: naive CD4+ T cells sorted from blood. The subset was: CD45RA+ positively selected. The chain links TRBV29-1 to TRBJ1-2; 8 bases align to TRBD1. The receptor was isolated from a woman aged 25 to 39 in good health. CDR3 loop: CSAAGTGSNYGYTF. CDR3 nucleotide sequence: TGCAGCGCCGCCGGGACAGGATCTAACTATGGCTACACCTTC.